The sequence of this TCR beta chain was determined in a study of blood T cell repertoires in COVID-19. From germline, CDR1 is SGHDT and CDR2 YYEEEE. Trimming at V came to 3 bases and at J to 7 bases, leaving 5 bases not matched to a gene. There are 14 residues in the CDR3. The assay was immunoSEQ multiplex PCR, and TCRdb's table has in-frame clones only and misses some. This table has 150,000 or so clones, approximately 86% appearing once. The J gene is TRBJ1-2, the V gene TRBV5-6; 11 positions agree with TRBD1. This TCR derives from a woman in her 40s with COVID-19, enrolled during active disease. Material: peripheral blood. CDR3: CASSSDRGRFGYTF. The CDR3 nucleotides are TGTGCCAGCAGCTCGGACAGGGGGCGGTTTGGCTACACCTTC. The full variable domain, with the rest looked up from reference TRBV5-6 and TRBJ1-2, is DAGVTQSPTHLIKTRGQQVTLRCSPKSGHDTVSWYQQALGQGPQFIFQYYEEEERQRGNFPDRFSGHQFPNYSSELNVNALLLGDSALYLCASSSDRGRFGYTFGSGTRLTVV.